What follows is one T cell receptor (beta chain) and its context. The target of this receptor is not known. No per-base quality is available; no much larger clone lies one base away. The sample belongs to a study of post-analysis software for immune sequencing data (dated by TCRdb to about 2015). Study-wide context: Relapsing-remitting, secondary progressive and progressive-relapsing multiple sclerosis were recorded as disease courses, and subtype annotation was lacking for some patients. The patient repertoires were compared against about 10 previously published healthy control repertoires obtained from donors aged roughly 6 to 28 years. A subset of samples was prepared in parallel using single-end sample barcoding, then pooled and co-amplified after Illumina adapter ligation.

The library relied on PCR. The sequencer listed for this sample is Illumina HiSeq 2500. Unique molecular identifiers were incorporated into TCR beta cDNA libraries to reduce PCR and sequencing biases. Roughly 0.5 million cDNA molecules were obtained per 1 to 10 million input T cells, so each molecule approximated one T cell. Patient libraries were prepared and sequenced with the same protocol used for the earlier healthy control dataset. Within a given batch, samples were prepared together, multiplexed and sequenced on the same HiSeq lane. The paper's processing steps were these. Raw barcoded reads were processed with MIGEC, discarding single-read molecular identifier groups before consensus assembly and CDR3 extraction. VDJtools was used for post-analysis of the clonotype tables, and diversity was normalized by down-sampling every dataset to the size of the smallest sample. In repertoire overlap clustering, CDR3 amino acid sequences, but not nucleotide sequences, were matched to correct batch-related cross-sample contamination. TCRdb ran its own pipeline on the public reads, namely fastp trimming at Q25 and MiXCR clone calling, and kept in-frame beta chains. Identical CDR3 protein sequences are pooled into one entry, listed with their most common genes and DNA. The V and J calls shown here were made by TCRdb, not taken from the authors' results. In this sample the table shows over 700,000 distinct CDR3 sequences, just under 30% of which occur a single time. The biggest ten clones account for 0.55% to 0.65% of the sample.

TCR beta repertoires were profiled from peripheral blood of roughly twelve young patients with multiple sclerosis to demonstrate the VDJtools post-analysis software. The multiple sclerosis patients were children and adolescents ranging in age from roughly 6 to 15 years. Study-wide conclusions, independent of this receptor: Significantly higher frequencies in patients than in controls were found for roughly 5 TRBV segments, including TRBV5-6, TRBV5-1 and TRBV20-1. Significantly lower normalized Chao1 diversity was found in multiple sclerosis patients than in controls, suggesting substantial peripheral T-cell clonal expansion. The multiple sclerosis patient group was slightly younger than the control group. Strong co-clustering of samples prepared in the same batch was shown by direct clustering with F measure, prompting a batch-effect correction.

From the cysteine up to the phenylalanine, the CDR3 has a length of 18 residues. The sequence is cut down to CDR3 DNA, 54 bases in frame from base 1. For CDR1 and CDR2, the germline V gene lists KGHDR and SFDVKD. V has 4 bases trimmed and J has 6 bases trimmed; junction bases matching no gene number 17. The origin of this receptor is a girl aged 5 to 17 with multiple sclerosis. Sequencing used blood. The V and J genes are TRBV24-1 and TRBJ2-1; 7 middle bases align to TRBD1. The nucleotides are TGTGCCACCAGTGAGTCCGCCCCCCAGGGGGTTTGGTTCAATGAGCAGTTCTTC. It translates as CATSESAPQGVWFNEQFF.